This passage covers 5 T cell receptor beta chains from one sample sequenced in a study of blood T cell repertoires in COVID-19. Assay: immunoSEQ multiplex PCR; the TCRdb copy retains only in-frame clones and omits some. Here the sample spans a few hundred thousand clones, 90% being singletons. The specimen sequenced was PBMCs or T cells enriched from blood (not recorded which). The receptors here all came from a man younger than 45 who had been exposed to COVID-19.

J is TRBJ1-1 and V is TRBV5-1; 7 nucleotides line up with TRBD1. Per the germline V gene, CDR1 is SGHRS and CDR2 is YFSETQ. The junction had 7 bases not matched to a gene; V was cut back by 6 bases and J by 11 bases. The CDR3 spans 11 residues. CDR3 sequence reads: CASTEGQRAFF. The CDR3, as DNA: TGCGCCAGCACGGAGGGACAGAGGGCTTTCTTT.

The CDR3 reads CASSPGTSSAKFF. The CDR3 region has the DNA TGTGCCAGCAGTCCTGGGACATCCTCTGCGAAGTTCTTC. The rearrangement uses TRBV9 and TRBJ2-1; D may be TRBD1 (6 bases). Trimming took 5 bases from V and 14 from J, leaving 20 bases between them. The CDR3 runs to 13 residues. Germline V gives CDR1 SGDLS, CDR2 YYNGEE.

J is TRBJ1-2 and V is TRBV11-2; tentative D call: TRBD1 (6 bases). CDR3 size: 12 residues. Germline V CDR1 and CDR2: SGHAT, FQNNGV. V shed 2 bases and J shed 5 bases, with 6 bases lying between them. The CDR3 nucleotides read TGTGCCAGCAGCTTAAGGGGGTATGGCTACACCTTC. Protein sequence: CASSLRGYGYTF.

CDR3 amino acids: CASSLLEGGELFF. The DNA for the CDR3 is TGTGCCAGCAGTCTCCTAGAGGGCGGGGAGCTGTTTTTT. The chain combines TRBV6-4 with TRBJ2-2, with D possibly TRBD2 on 5 matching bases. Looked up from germline, CDR1 is MRHNA and CDR2 is SNTAGT. V was shortened by 5 bases and J by 7 bases, with 11 bases between the two germline ends. This CDR3 spans 13 amino acids.

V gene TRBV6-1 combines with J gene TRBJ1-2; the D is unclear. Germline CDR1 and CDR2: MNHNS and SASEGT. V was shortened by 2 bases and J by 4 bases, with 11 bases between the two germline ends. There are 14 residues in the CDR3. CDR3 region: CASSESEGGYGYTF. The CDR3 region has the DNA TGTGCCAGCAGTGAAAGCGAGGGTGGCTATGGCTACACCTTC.